This T cell receptor (beta chain) was profiled in a study of CD8 T cells in ankylosing spondylitis (dated by TCRdb to about 2017). For the wider study: To find TCR variants linked to disease, the study profiled T cell receptor beta repertoires in ankylosing spondylitis patients and healthy donors. The full study cohort was made up of approximately 27 ankylosing spondylitis patients and 108 healthy donors. Peripheral blood was sampled, and synovial fluid was also collected from ankylosing spondylitis patients. What the research found in general, with its limitations: Blood from ankylosing spondylitis patients appeared to be characterized by a TCR beta motif made up of under ten highly homologous amino acid variants. The disease-linked clones were reported to be significantly enriched in matched synovial fluid samples from ankylosing spondylitis patients. Some motif variants had previously been reported in the synovial fluid and blood of reactive arthritis patients, which suggests shared mechanisms of disease initiation. The disease-linked clones had a CD8+ phenotype and were found at relatively low frequencies in peripheral blood.

Data came from an Illumina HiSeq 2500. Quantitative 5'-RACE with molecular barcodes was used to prepare TCR beta libraries. The published analysis was carried out like this. A new computational method based on a probabilistic model of VDJ rearrangement was used to identify disease-linked TCR variants. TCRdb passed the public sequencing reads through fastp at Q25 and MiXCR, retaining productive beta sequences. Rows with one shared CDR3 protein collapse into an entry with the most common genes and DNA. These V and J calls are TCRdb output, not the study's own analysis. The sample profile shows approximately 400,000 distinct CDR3 sequences; 15% to 20% of them were found once. Over 0.9% of the sample goes to the ten largest clones. A remark on this clonotype: Its antigen is unknown. Per-base qualities were not stored, and no clone one base away is much larger.

For CDR1 and CDR2, the germline V gene lists SGHRS and YFSETQ. Including cysteine and phenylalanine, the CDR3 has 14 amino acids. The read is trimmed to its CDR3 DNA, 42 bases read in frame from base 1. Clipping removes 5 bases from V and 3 bases from J, with 7 as the unmatched junction base count. This sequence uses TRBV5-1 and TRBJ2-7; a stretch of 8 junction bases matches TRBD1. The specimen was blood, either unsorted or a sorted T cell fraction (not recorded which). This receptor was obtained from a male donor with ankylosing spondylitis. The sequenced DNA is TGCGCCAGCAGACCGGGACAGGACCTCTACGAGCAGTACTTC. It specifies CASRPGQDLYEQYF.